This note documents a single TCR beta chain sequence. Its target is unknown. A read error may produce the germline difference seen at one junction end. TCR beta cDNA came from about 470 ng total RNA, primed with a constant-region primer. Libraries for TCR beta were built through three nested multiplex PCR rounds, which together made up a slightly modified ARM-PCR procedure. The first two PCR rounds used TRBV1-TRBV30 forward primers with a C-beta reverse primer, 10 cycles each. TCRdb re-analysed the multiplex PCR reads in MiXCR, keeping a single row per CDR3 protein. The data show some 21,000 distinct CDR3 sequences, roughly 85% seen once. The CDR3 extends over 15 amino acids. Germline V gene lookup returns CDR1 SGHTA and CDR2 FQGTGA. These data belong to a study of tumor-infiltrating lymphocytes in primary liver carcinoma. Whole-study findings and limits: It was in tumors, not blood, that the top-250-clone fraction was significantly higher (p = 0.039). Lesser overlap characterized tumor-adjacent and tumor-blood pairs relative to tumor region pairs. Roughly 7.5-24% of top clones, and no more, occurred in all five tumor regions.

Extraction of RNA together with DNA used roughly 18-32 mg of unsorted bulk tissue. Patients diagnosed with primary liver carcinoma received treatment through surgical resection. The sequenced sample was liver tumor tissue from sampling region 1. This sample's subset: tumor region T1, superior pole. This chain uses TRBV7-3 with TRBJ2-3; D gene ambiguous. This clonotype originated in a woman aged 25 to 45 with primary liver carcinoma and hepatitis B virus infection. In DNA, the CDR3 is TGTGCCAGTAGCCCCTATAAAATCGGCACAGATACGCAGTACTTT. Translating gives CASSPYKIGTDTQYF.